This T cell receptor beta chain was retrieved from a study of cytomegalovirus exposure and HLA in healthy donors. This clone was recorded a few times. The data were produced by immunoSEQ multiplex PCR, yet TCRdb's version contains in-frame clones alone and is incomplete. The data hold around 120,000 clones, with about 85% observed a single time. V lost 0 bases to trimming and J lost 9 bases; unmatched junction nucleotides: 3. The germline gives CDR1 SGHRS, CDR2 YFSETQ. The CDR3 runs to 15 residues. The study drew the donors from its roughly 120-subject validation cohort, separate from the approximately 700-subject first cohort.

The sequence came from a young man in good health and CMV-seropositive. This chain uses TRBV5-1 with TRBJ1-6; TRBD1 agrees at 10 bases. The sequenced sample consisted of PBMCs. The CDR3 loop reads CASSLGGQGSSPLHF. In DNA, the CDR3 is TGCGCCAGCAGCTTGGGGGGACAGGGGAGTTCACCCCTCCACTTT.